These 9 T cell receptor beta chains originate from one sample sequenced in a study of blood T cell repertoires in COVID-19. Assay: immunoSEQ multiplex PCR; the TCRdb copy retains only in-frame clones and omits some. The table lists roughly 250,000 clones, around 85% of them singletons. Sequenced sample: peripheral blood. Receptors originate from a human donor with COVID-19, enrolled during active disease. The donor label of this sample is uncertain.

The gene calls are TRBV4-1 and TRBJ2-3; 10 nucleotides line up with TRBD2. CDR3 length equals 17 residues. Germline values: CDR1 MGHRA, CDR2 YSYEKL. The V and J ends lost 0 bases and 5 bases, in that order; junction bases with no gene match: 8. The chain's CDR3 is CASSQESSGSFKDTQYF. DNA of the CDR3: TGCGCCAGCAGCCAAGAATCTAGCGGGAGTTTCAAAGATACGCAGTATTTT.

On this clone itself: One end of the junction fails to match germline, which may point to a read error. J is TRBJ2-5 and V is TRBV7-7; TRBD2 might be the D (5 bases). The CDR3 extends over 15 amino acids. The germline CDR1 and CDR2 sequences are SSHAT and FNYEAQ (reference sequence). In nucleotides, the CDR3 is TGTGCTAGCAGCTCCCTAGGGAGACATGAAGAGACCCAGTACTTC. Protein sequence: CASSSLGRHEETQYF. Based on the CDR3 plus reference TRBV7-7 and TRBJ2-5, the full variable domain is GAGVSQSPRYKVTKRGQDVTLRCDPISSHATLYWYQQALGQGPEFLTYFNYEAQPDKSGLPSDRFSAERPEGSISTLTIQRTEQRDSAMYRCASSSLGRHEETQYFGPGTRLLVL.

The CDR3 loop reads CASADRAREKLFF. The CDR3 DNA sequence: TGTGCCAGCGCGGACAGGGCGAGGGAAAAACTGTTTTTT. V gene TRBV6-6 combines with J gene TRBJ1-4, with 8 bases that match TRBD1. This CDR3 is 13 amino acids long. V lost 8 bases and J lost 8; bases outside the gene matches: 7. Germline V gene sequence: CDR1 MNHNY, CDR2 SVGAGI (reference sequence).

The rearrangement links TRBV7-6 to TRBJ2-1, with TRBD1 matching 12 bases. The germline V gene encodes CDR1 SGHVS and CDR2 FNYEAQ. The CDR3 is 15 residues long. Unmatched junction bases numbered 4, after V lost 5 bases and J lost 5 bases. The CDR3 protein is CASSPGQGAHNEQFF. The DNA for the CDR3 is TGTGCCAGCAGCCCGGGACAGGGGGCGCACAATGAGCAGTTCTTC. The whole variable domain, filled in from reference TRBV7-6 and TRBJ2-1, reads GAGVSQSPRYKVTKRGQDVALRCDPISGHVSLYWYRQALGQGPEFLTYFNYEAQQDKSGLPNDRFSAERPEGSISTLTIQRTEQRDSAMYRCASSPGQGAHNEQFFGPGTRLTVL.

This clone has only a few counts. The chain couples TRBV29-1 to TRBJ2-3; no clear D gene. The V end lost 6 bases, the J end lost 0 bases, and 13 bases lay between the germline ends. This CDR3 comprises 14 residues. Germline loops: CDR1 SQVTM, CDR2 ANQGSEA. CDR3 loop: CSVGGATSTDTQYF. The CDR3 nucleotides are TGCAGCGTGGGCGGAGCGACTAGCACAGATACGCAGTATTTT.

In DNA form, the CDR3 reads TGCGCCAGCAGCTCAGGAACAGACGGCTATAATTCACCCCTCCACTTT. Encoded protein: CASSSGTDGYNSPLHF. V gene TRBV5-1 combines with J gene TRBJ1-6; D remains unclear. The CDR3 is 16 amino acids. V lost 3 bases, J lost 3 bases, and 13 bases lay in between. In germline, CDR1 is SGHRS, CDR2 YFSETQ. Variable domain in full (rest from reference TRBV5-1 and TRBJ1-6): KAGVTQTPRYLIKTRGQQVTLSCSPISGHRSVSWYQQTPGQGLQFLFEYFSETQRNKGNFPGRFSGRQFSNSRSEMNVSTLELGDSALYLCASSSGTDGYNSPLHFGNGTRLTVT.

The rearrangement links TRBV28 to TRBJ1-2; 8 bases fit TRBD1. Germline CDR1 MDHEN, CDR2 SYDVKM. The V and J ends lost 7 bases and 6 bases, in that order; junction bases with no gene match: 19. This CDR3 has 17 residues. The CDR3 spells CASIPQGQGGRGHGYTF. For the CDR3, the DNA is TGTGCCAGCATCCCGCAGGGGCAGGGGGGCAGGGGGCATGGCTACACCTTC.

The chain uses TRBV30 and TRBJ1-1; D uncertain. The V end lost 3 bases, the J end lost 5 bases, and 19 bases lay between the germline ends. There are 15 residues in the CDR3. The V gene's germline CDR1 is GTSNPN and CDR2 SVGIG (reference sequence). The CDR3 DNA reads TGTGCCTGGAGGAGCAGCTTGGGGAGTGGGACTGAAGCTTTCTTT. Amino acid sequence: CAWRSSLGSGTEAFF.

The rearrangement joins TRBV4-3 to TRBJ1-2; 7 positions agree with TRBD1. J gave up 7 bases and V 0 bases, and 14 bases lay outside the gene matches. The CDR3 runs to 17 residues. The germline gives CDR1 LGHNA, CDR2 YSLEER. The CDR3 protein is CASSQDWNRGPTGGYTF. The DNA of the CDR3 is TGCGCCAGCAGCCAAGATTGGAACAGGGGCCCGACGGGTGGCTACACCTTC.